Below, 5 T cell receptor beta chains from the same sample are listed, as sequenced in a study of T-cell reconstitution after alpha-beta-depleted transplantation in children. It was with unique molecular identifiers that the TCRbeta library was prepared. TCRdb analysed the PCR reads with MiXCR anew, one entry per CDR3 protein. Of a few hundred thousand distinct CDR3 sequences detected, over 10% appear once; the ten largest clones hold around 2%. Material: PBMCs, mostly from graft donor cells, obtained 360 days after TCRalphabeta/CD19-depleted stem cell transplant. These TCRs come from a male patient between 10 and 17 years old who had a stem cell transplant for acute myeloid leukemia, so the T cells may come from the graft donor.

The chain uses TRBV4-3 and TRBJ1-5; D is unclear. Trimming left V 0 bases short and J 3 bases short, with 9 bases between. There are 15 residues in the CDR3. CDR1 is LGHNA and CDR2 is YSLEER in the germline V gene. Here the CDR3 reads CASSQDYFINQPQHF. The CDR3 nucleotides are TGCGCCAGCAGCCAAGATTATTTCATCAATCAGCCCCAGCATTTT.

This clonotype showed up just a few times. The chain uses TRBV29-1 and TRBJ2-1; D is unclear. V lost 4 bases and J lost 4, with 11 bases in between. This CDR3 comprises 13 residues. The V gene's germline CDR1 is SQVTM and CDR2 ANQGSEA. Here the CDR3 reads CSVVSYIYNEQFF. The DNA for the CDR3 is TGCAGCGTTGTTAGTTACATATACAATGAGCAGTTCTTC.

Remarks on this clonotype: Just one base apart from a much larger clone, this may be a read error. The CDR3 DNA follows: TGTGCCAGCAGTTACTTTAACGAGCAGTACTTC. Translated: CASSYFNEQYF. The chain carries TRBV6-2 or TRBV6-3 and TRBJ2-7, with D unresolved. The germline V gene encodes CDR1 MNHEY and CDR2 SVGEGT. CDR3 length equals 11 residues. The V end lost 1 base, the J end lost 5 bases, and 3 bases lay between the germline ends.

The J gene is TRBJ2-1, the V gene TRBV10-2; D may be TRBD1 (5 bases). CDR3 length equals 14 residues. The V end was cut by 7 bases, the J end by 0 bases, with 10 bases between. Germline loops: CDR1 WSHSY, CDR2 SAAADI. In DNA form, the CDR3 reads TGCGCCAGCACCCGACAGAGCTCCTACAATGAGCAGTTCTTC. Translation: CASTRQSSYNEQFF.

This clonotype was detected a few times. The chain couples TRBV29-1 to TRBJ2-7; 8 bases align to TRBD1. This CDR3 is built from 14 residues. Germline trimming cut 6 bases from V and 6 bases from J; bases unmatched to any gene: 13. In germline, CDR1 is SQVTM, CDR2 ANQGSEA. The CDR3 reads CSVLGQGRWGEQYF. DNA of the CDR3: TGCAGCGTCCTAGGACAGGGTAGATGGGGCGAGCAGTACTTC.